These 28 T cell receptor beta chains were sequenced from one sample in a study of glioma-infiltrating T cells after dendritic cell vaccination. Time point of the sample: after dendritic cell vaccination, including at tumor progression/relapse. Clones were read by immunoSEQ multiplex PCR, and TCRdb kept only the in-frame ones, dropping some. The repertoire holds approximately 60,000 clones, around nine tenths seen once, with approximately 10% in the top ten. Source: blood, taken after dendritic cell vaccination. These TCRs come from a human donor with glioblastoma.

A note on this clone: This sample also contains other DNA sequences that code for the same CDR3. The chain couples TRBV6-5 to TRBJ2-7; 9 positions agree with TRBD1. In germline, CDR1 is MNHEY, CDR2 SVGAGI. Trimming at V came to 5 bases and at J to 1 base, leaving 3 bases not matched to a gene. CDR3 length equals 14 residues. DNA for the CDR3: TGTGCCAGCAGTCCCGGGACAGGGTCCTACGAGCAGTACTTC. It is translated as CASSPGTGSYEQYF.

The chain is built from TRBV25-1 and TRBJ1-1; no definite D call. Trimming took 9 bases from V and 1 from J, leaving 6 bases between them. The germline CDR1 and CDR2 sequences are MGHDK and SYGVNS. The CDR3 spans 11 residues. The CDR3 DNA is TGTGCCAGTAGACAGAACACTGAAGCTTTCTTT. Protein product: CASRQNTEAFF.

The chain combines TRBV29-1 with TRBJ2-2; 7 bases agree with TRBD2. The germline CDR1 and CDR2 sequences are SQVTM and ANQGSEA. This CDR3 spans 15 amino acids. The ends lost 5 bases at V and 4 bases at J; junction bases unmatched: 10. DNA for the CDR3: TGCAGCGTTACTAAAGGAGGGACTACCACCGGGGAGCTGTTTTTT. It encodes CSVTKGGTTTGELFF.

This clone was observed a single time. The chain links TRBV10-2 to TRBJ1-5, with 10 bases that match TRBD1. CDR1 is WSHSY, CDR2 SAAADI, per germline. Trimming cost V 4 bases and J 1 base; bases outside gene matches: 1. CDR3 length: 15 amino acids. This CDR3 reads CASSAGQGSNQPQHF. DNA for the CDR3: TGCGCCAGCAGTGCGGGACAGGGGAGCAATCAGCCCCAGCATTTT.

This clone was seen once. The chain carries TRBV25-1 and TRBJ2-3; the D gene is possibly TRBD1 (5 bases). Trimming removed 6 bases from V and 1 base from J, with 14 bases in between. The CDR3 contains 15 residues. CDR1 is MGHDK, CDR2 SYGVNS, per germline. The CDR3 spells CASRTGPWGTDTQYF. CDR3 in DNA: TGTGCCAGCAGAACAGGACCGTGGGGCACAGATACGCAGTATTTT.

The rearrangement uses TRBV30 and TRBJ1-3; D perhaps matches TRBD1 (6 bases). CDR1 and CDR2 from the germline V gene are GTSNPN and SVGIG (reference sequence). Deletions cut 5 bases from V and 0 bases from J, with 11 bases between. The CDR3 consists of 14 residues. CDR3 nucleotides: TGTGCCTGGGAGGGGGAGTTCTCTGGAAACACCATATATTTT. This translates into CAWEGEFSGNTIYF.

Note on this clone: The junction departs from germline at one end; a sequencing error may be responsible. Other DNA sequences of this sample code for an identical CDR3. The chain recombines TRBV9 with TRBJ1-6; TRBD1 matches at 9 bases. Germline V CDR1 and CDR2: SGDLS, YYNGEE. CDR3 length: 14 residues. CDR3 in amino acids: CASSPTGGNSPLHF. The CDR3 coding sequence is TGCGCCAGCAGCCCGACAGGGGGTAATTCACCCCTCCACTTT.

This clone occurred a few times. One end of the junction is discordant with germline, which a read error may explain. This chain uses TRBV29-1 with TRBJ1-2; the match to TRBD1 covers 7 bases. The CDR3 loop spans 15 amino acids. The V gene's germline CDR1 is SQVTM and CDR2 ANQGSEA. Here the CDR3 reads CSVEGGGRRAYGYTF. As DNA, the CDR3 is TGCAGCGTCGAAGGAGGGGGCCGGAGGGCCTATGGCTACACCTTC.

This chain links TRBV7-7 with TRBJ2-6, with D unclear. Trimming stripped 1 base from V and 0 bases from J, with 10 bases between. The CDR3 contains 17 residues. CDR1 is SSHAT, CDR2 FNYEAQ, per germline (reference sequence). The CDR3 DNA follows: TGTGCCAGCAGCTTAGAACACAGCAGCTCTGGGGCCAACGTCCTGACTTTC. The encoded protein is CASSLEHSSSGANVLTF. Full variable domain (outside the CDR3, taken from reference TRBV7-7 and TRBJ2-6): GAGVSQSPRYKVTKRGQDVTLRCDPISSHATLYWYQQALGQGPEFLTYFNYEAQPDKSGLPSDRFSAERPEGSISTLTIQRTEQRDSAMYRCASSLEHSSSGANVLTFGAGSRLTVL.

This clone was picked up one time. The rearrangement uses TRBV9 and TRBJ2-5; 8 positions match TRBD2. The germline CDR1 and CDR2 sequences are SGDLS and YYNGEE. This CDR3 has 15 amino acids. J was trimmed by 4 bases and V by 0 bases; bases with no gene match: 5. CDR3: CASSVGTGGAETQYF. The CDR3 bases are TGTGCCAGCAGCGTAGGGACGGGGGGGGCAGAGACCCAGTACTTC.

This chain uses TRBV7-6 with TRBJ2-3; 12 bases are shared with TRBD1. V gave up 5 bases and J gave up 3 bases; unmatched junction bases: 6. CDR3 size: 16 residues. In germline, CDR1 is SGHVS, CDR2 FNYEAQ. As DNA, the CDR3 is TGTGCCAGCAGCGGCAGGGACAGGGGGCGGACAGATACGCAGTATTTT. Translated, it gives CASSGRDRGRTDTQYF.

The CDR3 loop reads CASRSGNTIYF. Written as DNA, the CDR3 is TGTGCCAGTCGCTCTGGAAACACCATATATTTT. This sequence joins TRBV19 and TRBJ1-3; D not certain. Looked up from germline, CDR1 is LNHDA and CDR2 is SQIVND (reference sequence). The length of the CDR3 is 11 residues. Trimming cost V 8 bases and J 0 bases, with 2 bases left between them.

The chain employs TRBV7-2 and TRBJ1-2; 9 bases map to TRBD1. Looked up from germline, CDR1 is SGHTA and CDR2 is FQGNSA. V gave up 0 bases and J gave up 1 base; unmatched junction bases: 6. This CDR3 contains 17 residues. The CDR3 bases are TGTGCCAGCAGCTTAGCCCGACAGGGGGGGCTTAACTATGGCTACACCTTC. Its protein product is CASSLARQGGLNYGYTF.

This clone was counted between two and nine times. The gene calls are TRBV6-5 and TRBJ1-4; 9 bases line up with TRBD1. The CDR3 is made up of 14 amino acids. The ends lost 4 bases at V and 5 bases at J; junction bases unmatched: 2. Germline CDR1 reads MNHEY; CDR2 reads SVGAGI. The CDR3 protein is CASSFGTGNEKLFF. The CDR3 coding sequence is TGTGCCAGCAGTTTCGGGACAGGGAATGAAAAACTGTTTTTT.

The J gene is TRBJ2-5, the V gene TRBV4-3; D gene unclear. Germline CDR1 LGHNA, CDR2 YSLEER. This CDR3 spans 14 amino acids. V lost 4 bases and J lost 6, with 15 bases in between. CDR3 bases: TGCGCCAGCAGCCCAGACATGGAGAGGCAGACCCAGTACTTC. Translated, it gives CASSPDMERQTQYF.

This rearrangement joins TRBV19 to TRBJ2-7, with D maybe TRBD2 (6 bases). CDR1 and CDR2 (germline): LNHDA, SQIVND (reference sequence). Trimming removed 5 bases at V and 3 bases at J, with 26 bases between. The CDR3 length is 18 residues. The CDR3 reads CASSRLASARELFYEQYF. The DNA of the CDR3 is TGTGCCAGTAGTCGCTTGGCTAGCGCCCGCGAACTCTTCTACGAGCAGTACTTC.

The chain carries TRBV7-9 and TRBJ1-4, with D possibly TRBD1 on 5 matching bases. Trimming took 2 bases from V and 3 from J, leaving 13 bases between them. This CDR3 is built from 16 residues. In germline, CDR1 is SEHNR, CDR2 FQNEAQ (reference sequence). The CDR3 coding sequence is TGTGCCAGCAGCTTATGGCAGGGCGTCCCTAATGAAAAACTGTTTTTT. Translating gives CASSLWQGVPNEKLFF.

A word on this clone: Compared with germline, one end of the junction differs, possibly owing to a read error. The chain employs TRBV5-1 and TRBJ1-5, with 9 nucleotides matching TRBD1. Looked up from germline, CDR1 is SGHRS and CDR2 is YFSETQ. CDR3 length: 19 amino acids. CDR3 sequence (DNA): TGCGCCAGCAGGTTGGGACCGGGACAGGGACCCCCGGCCAATCAGCCCCAGCATTTT. As protein: CASRLGPGQGPPANQPQHF.

This rearrangement joins TRBV19 to TRBJ1-2, with TRBD1 as a possible D gene (5 bases). The CDR3 contains 15 residues. The ends were cut back, 3 bases at V and 7 bases at J, with 18 bases in the middle. CDR1 and CDR2 from the germline V gene are LNHDA and SQIVND (reference sequence). CDR3 DNA: TGTGCCAGTAGTATTAACGTCGGGGGGACCGGTGGCTACACCTTC. It codes for CASSINVGGTGGYTF.

The chain links TRBV4-1 to TRBJ1-4; 8 positions agree with TRBD1. V shed 0 bases and J 7 bases; nucleotides not matched to a gene: 4. The germline CDR1 and CDR2 sequences are MGHRA and YSYEKL. The CDR3 length is 15 residues. CDR3 amino acids: CASSQDGQGGEKLFF. DNA for the CDR3: TGCGCCAGCAGCCAAGATGGACAGGGTGGTGAAAAACTGTTTTTT.

The J gene is TRBJ2-7, the V gene TRBV7-2; the D gene is possibly TRBD1 (5 bases). This CDR3 comprises 12 residues. The V end was cut by 4 bases, the J end by 5 bases, with 9 bases between. The germline CDR1 and CDR2 sequences are SGHTA and FQGNSA. The CDR3 spells CASSSQGHEQYF. The CDR3 DNA follows: TGTGCCAGCAGCTCGCAGGGCCACGAGCAGTACTTC.

This rearrangement joins TRBV27 to TRBJ2-3; 10 bases map to TRBD2. J was trimmed by 4 bases and V by 3 bases; bases with no gene match: 10. CDR1 is MNHEY and CDR2 is SMNVEV in the germline V gene (reference sequence). This CDR3 is built from 17 residues. DNA of the CDR3: TGTGCCAGCAGTTTGAGATCGCCTAGCGGGAGACCAGATACGCAGTATTTT. Protein: CASSLRSPSGRPDTQYF.

The V call is TRBV7-9, the J call TRBJ1-5; 7 bases fit TRBD1. Germline V CDR1 and CDR2: SEHNR, FQNEAQ (reference sequence). The CDR3 has 15 residues. V trimming: 5 bases; J trimming: 5 bases; junction bases outside the gene matches: 9. The CDR3 DNA reads TGTGCCAGCAGCAGAGGGACAGCTGAATATCAGCCCCAGCATTTT. Protein product: CASSRGTAEYQPQHF.

V gene TRBV9 combines with J gene TRBJ2-5; no definite D call. Per germline, CDR1 SGDLS and CDR2 YYNGEE. There are 16 residues in the CDR3. The V and J ends lost 0 bases and 0 bases respectively, with 12 bases between them. Here the CDR3 reads CASSVALGLYQETQYF. The CDR3 nucleotides read TGTGCCAGCAGCGTAGCTTTGGGCCTGTACCAAGAGACCCAGTACTTC.

This chain links TRBV9 with TRBJ1-1, with 8 positions matching TRBD1. With 0 bases clipped from V and 0 bases from J, the junction kept 13 bases outside the gene matches. Germline V CDR1 and CDR2: SGDLS, YYNGEE. This CDR3 contains 19 residues. CDR3 residues: CASSVGLPGQVGLNTEAFF. CDR3 nucleotide sequence: TGTGCCAGCAGCGTAGGGCTTCCGGGACAGGTAGGCCTGAACACTGAAGCTTTCTTT.

This chain joins TRBV11-3 and TRBJ2-1; 9 nucleotides align to TRBD1. The CDR3 runs to 15 residues. V lost 3 bases and J lost 5; bases outside the gene matches: 5. The germline CDR1 and CDR2 sequences are SGHNT and YENEEA. As DNA, the CDR3 is TGTGCCAGCAGCTTTTACGGGACAGGGAACAATGAGCAGTTCTTC. Encoded protein: CASSFYGTGNNEQFF.

V gene TRBV5-4 combines with J gene TRBJ2-7; 8 positions agree with TRBD1. The germline V gene has CDR1 SGHNT and CDR2 YYREEE (reference sequence). The CDR3 runs to 13 residues. Trimming took 4 bases from V and 5 from J; bases not matched to a gene: 5. This chain's CDR3 is CASSPDRGHEQYF. CDR3 sequence (DNA): TGTGCCAGCAGCCCCGACAGGGGCCACGAGCAGTACTTC. The full variable domain, rest sourced from reference TRBV5-4 and TRBJ2-7, is ETGVTQSPTHLIKTRGQQVTLRCSSQSGHNTVSWYQQALGQGPQFIFQYYREEENGRGNFPPRFSGLQFPNYSSELNVNALELDDSALYLCASSPDRGHEQYFGPGTRLTVT.

The chain uses TRBV5-1 and TRBJ2-7, with 8 bases fitting TRBD2. V lost 6 bases and J lost 0; bases outside the gene matches: 8. CDR3 length: 15 residues. Germline loops: CDR1 SGHRS, CDR2 YFSETQ. This CDR3 is CASTLSGESSYEQYF. The CDR3 region has the DNA TGCGCCAGCACCCTTAGCGGGGAGAGCTCCTACGAGCAGTACTTC.